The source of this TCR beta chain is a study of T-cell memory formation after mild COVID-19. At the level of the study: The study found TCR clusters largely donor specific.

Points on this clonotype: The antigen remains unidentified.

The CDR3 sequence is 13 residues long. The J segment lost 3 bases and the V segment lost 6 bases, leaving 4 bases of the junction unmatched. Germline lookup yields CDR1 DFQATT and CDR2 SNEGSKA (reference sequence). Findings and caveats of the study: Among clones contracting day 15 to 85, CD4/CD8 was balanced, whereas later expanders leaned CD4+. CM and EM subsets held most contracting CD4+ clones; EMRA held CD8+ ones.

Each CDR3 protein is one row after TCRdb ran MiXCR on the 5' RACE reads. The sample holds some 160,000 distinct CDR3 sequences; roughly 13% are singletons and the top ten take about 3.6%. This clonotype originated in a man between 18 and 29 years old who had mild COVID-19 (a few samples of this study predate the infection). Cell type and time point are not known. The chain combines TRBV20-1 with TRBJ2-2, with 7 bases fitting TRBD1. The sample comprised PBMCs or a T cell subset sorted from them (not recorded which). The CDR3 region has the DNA TGCAGTGCCACCGGGACAGACACCGGGGAGCTGTTTTTT. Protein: CSATGTDTGELFF.